The clone carrying this T cell receptor (beta chain) was seen a few times. This CDR3 has 15 amino acids. V lost 1 base and J 2 bases, leaving 12 bases between the germline ends. Germline-derived CDR1 and CDR2 are GTSNPN and SVGIG (reference sequence). TCRdb re-derived calls from the RT-PCR reads in MiXCR, one entry per CDR3 protein. The sample contains about 680,000 distinct CDR3 sequences, 13% to 15% of which appear only once. The TCR comes from a female donor in good health, serving as a healthy control. The specimen was memory CD4+ T cells from blood. The chain combines TRBV30 with TRBJ1-5; D is unresolved. The CDR3 sequence: CAWSARARGNQPQHF. Written as DNA, the CDR3 is TGTGCCTGGAGTGCGCGGGCGCGTGGCAATCAGCCCCAGCATTTT.